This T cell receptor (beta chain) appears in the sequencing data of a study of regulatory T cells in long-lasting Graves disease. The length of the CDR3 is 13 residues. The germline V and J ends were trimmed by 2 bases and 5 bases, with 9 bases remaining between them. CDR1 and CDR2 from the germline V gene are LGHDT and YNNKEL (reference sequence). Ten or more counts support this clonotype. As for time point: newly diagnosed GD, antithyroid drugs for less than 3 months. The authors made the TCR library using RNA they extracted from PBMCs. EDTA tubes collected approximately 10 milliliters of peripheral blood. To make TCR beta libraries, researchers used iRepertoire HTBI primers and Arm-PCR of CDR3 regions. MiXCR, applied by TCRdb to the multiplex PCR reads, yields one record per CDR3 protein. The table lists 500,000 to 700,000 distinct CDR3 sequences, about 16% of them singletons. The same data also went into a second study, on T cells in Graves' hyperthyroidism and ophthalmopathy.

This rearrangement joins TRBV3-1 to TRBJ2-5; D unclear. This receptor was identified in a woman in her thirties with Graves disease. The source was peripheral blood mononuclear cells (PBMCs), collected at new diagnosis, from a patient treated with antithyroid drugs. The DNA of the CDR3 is TGTGCCAGCAGCCAAACCCTTGGGGAGACCCAGTACTTC. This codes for CASSQTLGETQYF.